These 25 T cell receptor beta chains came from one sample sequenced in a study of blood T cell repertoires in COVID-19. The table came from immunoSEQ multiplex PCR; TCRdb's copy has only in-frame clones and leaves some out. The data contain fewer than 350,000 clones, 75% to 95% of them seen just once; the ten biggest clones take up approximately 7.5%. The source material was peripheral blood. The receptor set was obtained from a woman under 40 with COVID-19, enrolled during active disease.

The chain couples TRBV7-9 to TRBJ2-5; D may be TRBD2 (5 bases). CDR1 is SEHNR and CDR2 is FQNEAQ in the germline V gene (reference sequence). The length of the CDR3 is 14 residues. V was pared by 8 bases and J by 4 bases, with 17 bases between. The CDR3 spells CASGHGVVGETQYF. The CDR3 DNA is TGTGCCAGCGGCCACGGGGTGGTTGGAGAGACCCAGTACTTC.

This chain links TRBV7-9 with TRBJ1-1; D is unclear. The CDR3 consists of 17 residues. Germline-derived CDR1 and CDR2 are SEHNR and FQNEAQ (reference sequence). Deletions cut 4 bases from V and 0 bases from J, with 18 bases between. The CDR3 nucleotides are TGTGCCAGCAGCTCAGAGGGATGGCAGTCTGTGAACACTGAAGCTTTCTTT. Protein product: CASSSEGWQSVNTEAFF.

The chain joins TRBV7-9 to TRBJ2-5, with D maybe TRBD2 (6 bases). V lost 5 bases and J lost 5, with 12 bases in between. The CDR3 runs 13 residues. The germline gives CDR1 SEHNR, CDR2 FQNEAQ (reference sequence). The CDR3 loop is CASSAGLGETQYF. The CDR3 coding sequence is TGTGCCAGCAGCGCGGGGTTGGGGGAGACCCAGTACTTC.

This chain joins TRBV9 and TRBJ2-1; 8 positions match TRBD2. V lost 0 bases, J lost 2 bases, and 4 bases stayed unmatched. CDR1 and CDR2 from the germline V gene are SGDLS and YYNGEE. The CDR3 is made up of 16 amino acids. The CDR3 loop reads CASSVASGGAYNEQFF. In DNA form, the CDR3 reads TGTGCCAGCAGCGTAGCTTCGGGAGGGGCCTACAATGAGCAGTTCTTC.

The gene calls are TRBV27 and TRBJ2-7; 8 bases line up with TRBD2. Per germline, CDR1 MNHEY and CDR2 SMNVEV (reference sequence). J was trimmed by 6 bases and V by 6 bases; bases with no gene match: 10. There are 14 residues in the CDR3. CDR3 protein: CASSRPGLGSEQYF. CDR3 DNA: TGTGCCAGCAGCAGACCGGGACTAGGCTCCGAGCAGTACTTC.

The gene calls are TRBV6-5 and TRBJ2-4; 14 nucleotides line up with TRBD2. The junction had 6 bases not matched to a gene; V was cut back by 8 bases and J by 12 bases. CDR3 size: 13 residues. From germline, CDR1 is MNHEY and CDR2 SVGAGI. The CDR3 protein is CASGGLAGESQYF. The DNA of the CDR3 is TGTGCCAGCGGGGGACTAGCGGGAGAGAGTCAGTACTTC.

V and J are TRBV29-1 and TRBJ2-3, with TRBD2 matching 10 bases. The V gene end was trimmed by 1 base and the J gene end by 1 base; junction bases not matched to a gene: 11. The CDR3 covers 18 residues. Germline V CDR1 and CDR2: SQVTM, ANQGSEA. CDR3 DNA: TGCAGCGTTGAAGGCCTAGCGGGAGTCGGGGGCGGCACAGATACGCAGTATTTT. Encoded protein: CSVEGLAGVGGGTDTQYF.

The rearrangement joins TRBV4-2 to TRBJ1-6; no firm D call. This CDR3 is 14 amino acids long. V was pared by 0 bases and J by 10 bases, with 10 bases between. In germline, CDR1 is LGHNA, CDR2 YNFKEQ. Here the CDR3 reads CASSQDAGYSPLHF. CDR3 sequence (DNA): TGTGCCAGCAGCCAAGATGCGGGGTACTCACCCCTCCACTTT.

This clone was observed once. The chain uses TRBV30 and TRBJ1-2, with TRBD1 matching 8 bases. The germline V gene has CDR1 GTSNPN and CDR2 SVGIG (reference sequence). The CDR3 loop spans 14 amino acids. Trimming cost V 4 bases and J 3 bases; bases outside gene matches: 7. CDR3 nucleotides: TGTGCCTGGACCGAGGACAGGGTGGACTATGGCTACACCTTC. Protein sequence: CAWTEDRVDYGYTF.

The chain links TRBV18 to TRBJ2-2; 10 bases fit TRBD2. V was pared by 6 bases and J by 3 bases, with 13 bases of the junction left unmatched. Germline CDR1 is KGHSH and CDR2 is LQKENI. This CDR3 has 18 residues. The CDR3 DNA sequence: TGTGCCAGCTCGCTGTCTAGCGGGAGCAATCGGGACACCGGGGAGCTGTTTTTT. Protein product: CASSLSSGSNRDTGELFF.

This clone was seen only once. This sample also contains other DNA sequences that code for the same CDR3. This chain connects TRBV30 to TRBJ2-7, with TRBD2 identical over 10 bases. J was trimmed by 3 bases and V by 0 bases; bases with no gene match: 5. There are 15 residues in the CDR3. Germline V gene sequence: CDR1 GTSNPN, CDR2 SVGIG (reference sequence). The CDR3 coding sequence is TGTGCCTGGAGTGTGAGACTAGCGGGCGTCTACGAGCAGTACTTC. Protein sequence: CAWSVRLAGVYEQYF.

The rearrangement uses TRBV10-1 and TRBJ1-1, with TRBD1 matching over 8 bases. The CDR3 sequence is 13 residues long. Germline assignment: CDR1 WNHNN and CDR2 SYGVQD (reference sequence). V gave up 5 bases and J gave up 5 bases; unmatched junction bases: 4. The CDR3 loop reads CASSRTGFTEAFF. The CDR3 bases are TGCGCCAGCAGTCGGACAGGGTTTACTGAAGCTTTCTTT.

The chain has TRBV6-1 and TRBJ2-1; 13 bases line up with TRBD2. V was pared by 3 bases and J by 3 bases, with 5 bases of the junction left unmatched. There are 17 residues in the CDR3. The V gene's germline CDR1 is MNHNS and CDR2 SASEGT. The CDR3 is CASSERLAGGYYNEQFF. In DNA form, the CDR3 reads TGTGCCAGCAGTGAGAGACTAGCGGGAGGTTACTACAATGAGCAGTTCTTC.

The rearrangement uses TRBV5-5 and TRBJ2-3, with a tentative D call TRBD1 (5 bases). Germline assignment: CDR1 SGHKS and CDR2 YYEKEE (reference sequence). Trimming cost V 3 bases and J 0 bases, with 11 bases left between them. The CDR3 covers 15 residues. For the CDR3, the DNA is TGTGCCAGCAGCTCTGGACACACTAGCACAGATACGCAGTATTTT. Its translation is CASSSGHTSTDTQYF.

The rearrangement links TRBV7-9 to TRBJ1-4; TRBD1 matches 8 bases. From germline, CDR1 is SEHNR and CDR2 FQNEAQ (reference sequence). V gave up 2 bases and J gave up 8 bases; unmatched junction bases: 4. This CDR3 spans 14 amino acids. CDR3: CASSLQDRDEKLFF. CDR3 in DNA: TGTGCCAGCAGCTTACAGGACAGGGACGAAAAACTGTTTTTT.

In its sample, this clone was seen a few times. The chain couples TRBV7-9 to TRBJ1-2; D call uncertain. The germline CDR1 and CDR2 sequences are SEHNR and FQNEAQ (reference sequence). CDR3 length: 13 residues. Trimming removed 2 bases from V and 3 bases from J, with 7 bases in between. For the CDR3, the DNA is TGTGCCAGCAGCTTATCTACCGACTATGGCTACACCTTC. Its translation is CASSLSTDYGYTF.

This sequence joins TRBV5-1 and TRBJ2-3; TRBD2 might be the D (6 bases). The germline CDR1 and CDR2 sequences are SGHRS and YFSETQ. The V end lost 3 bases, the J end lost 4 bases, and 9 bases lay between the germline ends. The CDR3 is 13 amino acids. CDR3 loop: CASSSSGADTQYF. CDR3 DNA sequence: TGCGCCAGCAGCTCCTCGGGGGCAGATACGCAGTATTTT. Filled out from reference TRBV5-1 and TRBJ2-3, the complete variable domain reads KAGVTQTPRYLIKTRGQQVTLSCSPISGHRSVSWYQQTPGQGLQFLFEYFSETQRNKGNFPGRFSGRQFSNSRSEMNVSTLELGDSALYLCASSSSGADTQYFGPGTRLTVL.

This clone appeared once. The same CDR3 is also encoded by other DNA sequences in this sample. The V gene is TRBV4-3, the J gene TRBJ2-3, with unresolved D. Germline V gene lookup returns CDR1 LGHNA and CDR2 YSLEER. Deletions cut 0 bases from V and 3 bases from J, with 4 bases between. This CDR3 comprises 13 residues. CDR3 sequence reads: CASSQDLTDTQYF. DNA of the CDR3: TGCGCCAGCAGCCAAGACCTAACAGATACGCAGTATTTT.

In DNA form, the CDR3 reads TGCAGCGCCCCCAGGGAAGGAGAGACCCAGTACTTC. Protein sequence: CSAPREGETQYF. The J gene is TRBJ2-5, the V gene TRBV29-1; maybe TRBD1 (5 bases). The germline CDR1 and CDR2 sequences are SQVTM and ANQGSEA. The CDR3 has 12 amino acids. The ends were cut back, 7 bases at V and 4 bases at J, with 13 bases in the middle. The complete variable domain, with remaining parts taken from reference TRBV29-1 and TRBJ2-5, reads SAVISQKPSRDICQRGTSLTIQCQVDSQVTMMFWYRQQPGQSLTLIATANQGSEATYESGFVIDKFPISRPNLTFSTLTVSNMSPEDSSIYLCSAPREGETQYFGPGTRLLVL.

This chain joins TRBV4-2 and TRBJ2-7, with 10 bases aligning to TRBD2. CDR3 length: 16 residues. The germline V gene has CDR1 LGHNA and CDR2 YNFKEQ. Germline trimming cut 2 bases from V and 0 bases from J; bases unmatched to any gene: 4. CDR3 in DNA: TGTGCCAGCAGCCAACCCGGACTAGCGGTCTCCTACGAGCAGTACTTC. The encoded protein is CASSQPGLAVSYEQYF.

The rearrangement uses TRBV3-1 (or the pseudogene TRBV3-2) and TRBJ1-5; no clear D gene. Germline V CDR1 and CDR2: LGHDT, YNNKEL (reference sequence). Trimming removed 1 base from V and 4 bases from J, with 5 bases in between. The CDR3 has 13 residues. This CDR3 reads CASSQALNQPQHF. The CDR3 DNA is TGTGCCAGCAGCCAAGCCCTGAATCAGCCCCAGCATTTT.

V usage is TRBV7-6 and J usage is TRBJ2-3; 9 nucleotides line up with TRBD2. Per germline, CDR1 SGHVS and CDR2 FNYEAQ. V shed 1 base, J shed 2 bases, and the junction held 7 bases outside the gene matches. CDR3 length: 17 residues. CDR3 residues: CASSLETSGFSTDTQYF. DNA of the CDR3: TGTGCCAGCAGCTTAGAGACTAGCGGATTCTCCACAGATACGCAGTATTTT.

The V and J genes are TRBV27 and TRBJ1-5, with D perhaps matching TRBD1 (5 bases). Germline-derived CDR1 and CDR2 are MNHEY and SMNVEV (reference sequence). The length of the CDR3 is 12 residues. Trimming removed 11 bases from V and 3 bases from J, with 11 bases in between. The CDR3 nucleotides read TGTGCCGCGGGGGTTTACAATCAGCCCCAGCATTTT. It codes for CAAGVYNQPQHF.

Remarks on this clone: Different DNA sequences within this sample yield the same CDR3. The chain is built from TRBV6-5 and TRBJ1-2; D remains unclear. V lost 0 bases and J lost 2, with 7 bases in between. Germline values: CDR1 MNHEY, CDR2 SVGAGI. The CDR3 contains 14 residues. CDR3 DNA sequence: TGTGCCAGCAGTTACTCCGCGGCAAACTATGGCTACACCTTC. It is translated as CASSYSAANYGYTF.

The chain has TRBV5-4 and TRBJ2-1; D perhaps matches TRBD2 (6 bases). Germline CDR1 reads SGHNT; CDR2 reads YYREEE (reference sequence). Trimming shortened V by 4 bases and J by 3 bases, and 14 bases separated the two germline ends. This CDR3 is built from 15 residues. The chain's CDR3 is CASSLNMEGYNEQFF. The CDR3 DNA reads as TGTGCCAGCAGCCTCAATATGGAGGGCTACAATGAGCAGTTCTTC. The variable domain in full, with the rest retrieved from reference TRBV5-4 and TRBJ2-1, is ETGVTQSPTHLIKTRGQQVTLRCSSQSGHNTVSWYQQALGQGPQFIFQYYREEENGRGNFPPRFSGLQFPNYSSELNVNALELDDSALYLCASSLNMEGYNEQFFGPGTRLTVL.